The text below deals with one TCR beta chain. Its antigen remains undetermined. No base quality values were provided; no much bigger clone lies one nucleotide off. The time point label, as the study defines it: baseline before first vaccination. The treatment or condition label here, explained by the study, means: meningococcal conjugate vaccine given as trial control. Samples from vaccinated people were obtained from the UK trials COV001 and COV002, which included a single-blind randomized controlled phase 2/3 trial of AZD1222 (ChAdOx1 nCoV-19) in healthy adults. For TCRbeta chain sequencing, PBMC samples from trial participants were taken at day 0 and at day 28 after the second dose. The CDR3 regions of human TCRbeta chains were analyzed by immunosequencing. Concerning the study's data processing: Repertoire TCRs were matched against a reference library of SARS-CoV-2-specific TCRs generated with the MIRA antigen-specificity platform. Breadth was defined as the fraction of unique TCRs that were SARS-CoV-2-associated, and depth was defined as the fraction of total T cells that were SARS-CoV-2-associated. Using the MIRA data, each spike-specific TCR was mapped to the spike region that the TCR reacts to and placed in a CD4 or CD8 class. Log10-transformed breadth and depth values were compared by one-way ANOVA with Sidak's multiple comparisons tests. TCRdb stores this immuneACCESS table with in-frame sequences only. Part of the clones is absent; in the studies checked, under half of the shortfall reflects unresolved V genes, and no reason is known for the rest. D and trimming were read from the DNA, whereas the V and J calls and clone size are those reported in that table. The sample data list some 120,000 clones, and around 85% of these were observed just once. The ten largest make up around 3.9% of the sample.

The data were taken from a study of T cell responses to AZD1222 COVID-19 vaccine (dated by TCRdb to about 2021). The study in broad terms: A total of around 240 trial participants underwent TCR sequencing, of whom about 210 had received two doses of AZD1222 and around 26 had received two doses of the MenACWY control vaccine. Trial participants were enrolled by age into subgroups of 18-55, 56-69 and 70-plus years, and 148, 28 and 57 TCR-sequenced participants, respectively, were included in these subgroups. Overall study results and their limits: The 56-69-year group was small, and its depth increase did not reach significance, likely because of low power. The whole spike protein was spanned by vaccine-associated CD4 TCRs, and dominant responses were seen in regions 160-218 and 743-854. Participants were mostly white British and included more females than males, and it was suggested by the authors that clonal diversity may have been underestimated. Epitopes outside the regions mutated in the B.1.351 and B.1.1.7 variants were reportedly recognized by nearly half of the unique spike-specific TCRs. Because no samples from the day 14 peak response were available, repertoires could be characterized only after the peak T cell response. Only six or seven AZD1222 recipients were SARS-CoV-2 seropositive at baseline, limiting conclusions about previously exposed vaccinees. Spike-specific TCR breadth and depth rose significantly after two AZD1222 doses compared with day 0 and with MenACWY recipients.

CDR1 is given as SGHVS and CDR2 as FQNEAQ, both from the germline V gene. The CDR3 goes from the cysteine to the phenylalanine over 13 residues. Solely the CDR3 DNA is kept, with 39 bases framed from the first base. V and J are truncated by 3 bases and 4 bases respectively, leaving an intervening sequence of 6 bases. The rearranged segments are TRBV7-8 and TRBJ2-2; too little of a D gene remains to name it. This specimen consisted of peripheral blood, obtained on day 0 of MenACWY control vaccination. This TCR was recovered from an adult in good health. The CDR3 region has the sequence CASSLWSTGELFF. The DNA sequence follows: TGTGCCAGCAGCTTGTGGTCCACCGGGGAGCTGTTTTTT. Outside the CDR3, residues come from the reference TRBV7-8 and TRBJ2-2 proteins, so the full variable domain is: GAGVSQSPRYKVAKRGQDVALRCDPISGHVSLFWYQQALGQGPEFLTYFQNEAQLDKSGLPSDRFFAERPEGSVSTLKIQRTQQEDSAVYLCASSLWSTGELFFGEGSRLTVL.